This note documents a single T cell receptor (beta chain) sequence. The entry originates in a study of OX40 agonist ivuxolimab in advanced cancers. Using immunoSEQ multiplex PCR, the repertoire was profiled, and TCRdb retains in-frame clones only, with some absent. The sample lists around 68,000 clones, approximately 89% seen once, with approximately 2% in the top ten. The receptor comes from an adult with an advanced solid tumor such as melanoma, head and neck, liver or kidney cancer. This specimen consisted of CD4+ or CD8+ T cells sorted from blood, obtained in a trial of the OX40 agonist ivuxolimab.

CDR3 coding DNA: TGTGCCAGTAGTGCTATTAGCGGGGGGGCCGGCAAAAACATTCAGTACTTC. As protein: CASSAISGGAGKNIQYF. The V call is TRBV19, the J call TRBJ2-4, with 11 positions matching TRBD2. After removal of 5 bases from V and 3 bases from J, the junction contained 9 bases not matched to a gene. Germline loops: CDR1 LNHDA, CDR2 SQIVND (reference sequence). The CDR3 is made up of 17 amino acids.